One sample yielded the 22 T cell receptor beta chains listed below, sequenced in a study of shared clonotypes between healthy human individuals. Repertoires were generated with immunoSEQ multiplex PCR, while TCRdb's copy carries only in-frame clones and drops some. The sample lists a few million clones, about 92% occurring once. Sequenced sample: naive CD4+ T cells sorted from blood. The subset denotes: CD45RA+ positively selected. These TCRs come from a man younger than 35 in good health.

V gene TRBV6-5 combines with J gene TRBJ2-7; TRBD1 agrees at 9 bases. The CDR3 is 14 residues long. Germline V lookup: CDR1 MNHEY, CDR2 SVGAGI. J was trimmed by 7 bases and V by 6 bases; bases with no gene match: 10. The DNA of the CDR3 is TGTGCCAGCAGCCGCGGACAGGGGAGTCAAGAGCAGTACTTC. Translation gives CASSRGQGSQEQYF.

V and J are TRBV9 and TRBJ2-3; 7 bases agree with TRBD2. V was pared by 0 bases and J by 1 base, with 11 bases of the junction left unmatched. The CDR3 is made up of 18 amino acids. In germline, CDR1 is SGDLS, CDR2 YYNGEE. The CDR3 nucleotides read TGTGCCAGCAGCGTAGGCTTGGGGGGGACCCCTGGCACAGATACGCAGTATTTT. Protein: CASSVGLGGTPGTDTQYF.

This chain joins TRBV5-4 and TRBJ2-7, with TRBD2 as a possible D gene (6 bases). Germline V gene lookup returns CDR1 SGHNT and CDR2 YYREEE (reference sequence). This CDR3 contains 15 residues. Trimming took 0 bases from V and 2 from J, leaving 12 bases between them. CDR3 nucleotide sequence: TGTGCCAGCAGCTTGGTGGGGGGATTACCCTACGAGCAGTACTTC. Translation gives CASSLVGGLPYEQYF. The whole variable domain, filled in from reference TRBV5-4 and TRBJ2-7, reads ETGVTQSPTHLIKTRGQQVTLRCSSQSGHNTVSWYQQALGQGPQFIFQYYREEENGRGNFPPRFSGLQFPNYSSELNVNALELDDSALYLCASSLVGGLPYEQYFGPGTRLTVT.

On this clone: Other DNA sequences in this specimen translate into the identical CDR3. The V call is TRBV5-1, the J call TRBJ2-7, with a weak D call TRBD1 (6 bases). Germline CDR1 is SGHRS and CDR2 is YFSETQ. Trimming removed 4 bases at V and 1 base at J, with 12 bases between. This CDR3 comprises 14 residues. CDR3 sequence (DNA): TGCGCCAGCAGCGCGACAGGATCTTCCTACGAGCAGTACTTC. Residues: CASSATGSSYEQYF.

As regards this clone: This CDR3 is also generated by other DNA sequences in the sample. The rearrangement joins TRBV6-6 to TRBJ1-5, with TRBD1 matching 9 bases. Germline V gene lookup returns CDR1 MNHNY and CDR2 SVGAGI (reference sequence). The CDR3 runs 15 residues. After removal of 1 base from V and 4 bases from J, the junction contained 2 bases not matched to a gene. The CDR3 nucleotides read TGTGCCAGCAGTTACTTAGGACAGGGGAATCAGCCCCAGCATTTT. Translating gives CASSYLGQGNQPQHF.

The J gene is TRBJ2-7, the V gene TRBV5-1, with TRBD2 identical over 11 bases. The CDR3 extends over 16 amino acids. The germline gives CDR1 SGHRS, CDR2 YFSETQ. The ends lost 4 bases at V and 3 bases at J; junction bases unmatched: 9. DNA for the CDR3: TGCGCCAGCAGCCAGACTAGCGGGAACCGGGGCTACGAGCAGTACTTC. This sequence encodes CASSQTSGNRGYEQYF.

V gene TRBV19 combines with J gene TRBJ2-2; D assignment may be TRBD1 or TRBD2 (5 bases each). Trimming took 4 bases from V and 6 from J, leaving 21 bases between them. The CDR3 is 17 residues long. Germline CDR1 LNHDA, CDR2 SQIVND (reference sequence). In nucleotides, the CDR3 is TGTGCCAGTAGTAGTTCTACTGGGACCCTCGGGTCCGGGGAGCTGTTTTTT. It encodes CASSSSTGTLGSGELFF.

The chain has TRBV2 and TRBJ1-2; D gene uncertain. V was clipped by 1 base and J by 0 bases, with 15 bases between them. This CDR3 comprises 17 residues. Germline loops: CDR1 SNHLY, CDR2 FYNNEI. CDR3 loop: CASSEDSRVEANYGYTF. CDR3 DNA: TGTGCCAGCAGTGAAGACAGCCGCGTTGAGGCTAACTATGGCTACACCTTC.

This clone has only one observation. This chain links TRBV29-1 with TRBJ2-1, with 14 bases lining up with TRBD2. The germline V gene has CDR1 SQVTM and CDR2 ANQGSEA. Trimming at V came to 2 bases and at J to 8 bases, leaving 14 bases not matched to a gene. The CDR3 totals 18 residues. The CDR3 is CSVERAGPGLAGVDEQFF. The CDR3 bases are TGCAGCGTTGAAAGAGCGGGCCCGGGACTAGCGGGAGTCGATGAGCAGTTCTTC.

This clone was seen only once. The V gene is TRBV6-5, the J gene TRBJ2-7; D tentatively fits TRBD1 or TRBD2 (5 bases each). This CDR3 is 15 amino acids long. Trimming removed 6 bases from V and 3 bases from J, with 18 bases in between. Germline V gene sequence: CDR1 MNHEY, CDR2 SVGAGI. CDR3 nucleotide sequence: TGTGCCAGCAGCCGTAAAACCGGGACCGACTACGAGCAGTACTTC. Translating gives CASSRKTGTDYEQYF.

The chain joins TRBV30 to TRBJ1-2; no firm D call. V was trimmed by 6 bases and J by 4 bases, leaving 12 bases between them. Germline V CDR1 and CDR2: GTSNPN, SVGIG (reference sequence). The CDR3 runs 12 residues. The CDR3 coding sequence is TGTGCCTGCACCGGCCCTGGCTATGGCTACACCTTC. It encodes CACTGPGYGYTF.

CDR3 DNA: TGTGCCAGCGGGGAGCGGGGCGGTCAAGAGACCCAGTACTTC. Translated: CASGERGGQETQYF. This chain links TRBV6-5 with TRBJ2-5; 7 nucleotides match TRBD2. V shed 8 bases and J 2 bases; nucleotides not matched to a gene: 8. The germline CDR1 and CDR2 sequences are MNHEY and SVGAGI. CDR3 length equals 14 residues.

This chain joins TRBV6-6 and TRBJ2-7, with TRBD1 matching over 9 bases. The germline V gene encodes CDR1 MNHNY and CDR2 SVGAGI (reference sequence). V shed 7 bases, J shed 3 bases, and the junction held 7 bases outside the gene matches. The CDR3 has 14 amino acids. The CDR3 here is CASTPRTGDYEQYF. CDR3 nucleotide sequence: TGTGCCAGCACCCCCCGGACAGGGGACTACGAGCAGTACTTC.

V gene TRBV6-1 combines with J gene TRBJ1-2; TRBD1 might be the D (6 bases). The germline V gene has CDR1 MNHNS and CDR2 SASEGT. The CDR3 is made up of 14 amino acids. The V end lost 2 bases, the J end lost 7 bases, and 14 bases lay between the germline ends. In DNA form, the CDR3 reads TGTGCCAGCAGTGAAAATCCAGGGGAAAGTGGCTACACCTTC. Protein product: CASSENPGESGYTF.

The chain has TRBV6-1 and TRBJ1-2; D is unclear. Looked up from germline, CDR1 is MNHNS and CDR2 is SASEGT. Trimming cost V 2 bases and J 4 bases, with 14 bases left between them. This CDR3 is built from 15 residues. CDR3 DNA: TGTGCCAGCAGTGAATCGATTGGGGAGGGCTATGGCTACACCTTC. Amino acids: CASSESIGEGYGYTF.

J is TRBJ1-4 and V is TRBV18; 7 nucleotides line up with TRBD1. Unmatched junction bases numbered 9, after V lost 6 bases and J lost 8 bases. The CDR3 spans 14 residues. Germline CDR1 reads KGHSH; CDR2 reads LQKENI. The CDR3 loop is CASSLQGGQEKLFF. Written as DNA, the CDR3 is TGTGCCAGCTCTCTCCAGGGGGGACAGGAAAAACTGTTTTTT.

V is TRBV9 and J is TRBJ1-1, with 8 bases matching TRBD1. Germline V gene sequence: CDR1 SGDLS, CDR2 YYNGEE. The CDR3 is 15 residues long. With V trimmed by 3 bases and J by 0 bases, 4 bases remained unmatched. The CDR3 coding sequence is TGTGCCAGCAGCGACAGGGGGGCCTTGAACACTGAAGCTTTCTTT. As protein: CASSDRGALNTEAFF.

This clone was counted once. The chain links TRBV28 to TRBJ2-7, with D possibly being TRBD2 (7 bases). The CDR3 runs 15 residues. The ends were cut back, 4 bases at V and 0 bases at J, with 13 bases in the middle. Germline values: CDR1 MDHEN, CDR2 SYDVKM. The CDR3: CASSSNRDYSYEQYF. The CDR3 DNA sequence: TGTGCCAGCAGTTCGAACAGGGACTACTCCTACGAGCAGTACTTC.

The chain recombines TRBV20-1 with TRBJ2-5; D not resolved. CDR3 length equals 11 residues. From germline, CDR1 is DFQATT and CDR2 SNEGSKA (reference sequence). Trimming removed 6 bases from V and 4 bases from J, with 9 bases in between. The CDR3 here is CSAPRSETQYF. CDR3 bases: TGCAGTGCCCCGAGGTCAGAGACCCAGTACTTC.

The rearrangement links TRBV11-2 to TRBJ1-1, with D perhaps matching TRBD1 (6 bases). The germline CDR1 and CDR2 sequences are SGHAT and FQNNGV. CDR3 size: 15 residues. Trimming left V 7 bases short and J 5 bases short, with 20 bases between. CDR3 bases: TGTGCCAGCATTACCCTGCAGGGGTTGGGAACTGAAGCTTTCTTT. This translates into CASITLQGLGTEAFF. Using reference TRBV11-2 and TRBJ1-1 for the parts outside the CDR3, the full variable domain is EAGVAQSPRYKIIEKRQSVAFWCNPISGHATLYWYQQILGQGPKLLIQFQNNGVVDDSQLPKDRFSAERLKGVDSTLKIQPAKLEDSAVYLCASITLQGLGTEAFFGQGTRLTVV.

Worth noting for this clone: The same CDR3 also results from other DNA sequences found in this sample. The V call is TRBV5-1, the J call TRBJ2-7, with 8 bases matching TRBD2. CDR3 length: 14 amino acids. Germline V gene data show CDR1 as SGHRS and CDR2 as YFSETQ. V shed 4 bases, J shed 2 bases, and the junction held 5 bases outside the gene matches. The CDR3 DNA is TGCGCCAGCAGCCCTACTAGCGGTACCTACGAGCAGTACTTC. Residues: CASSPTSGTYEQYF.

V is TRBV10-3 and J is TRBJ1-5; no firm D call. The ends were cut back, 4 bases at V and 4 bases at J, with 8 bases in the middle. Germline assignment: CDR1 ENHRY and CDR2 SYGVKD. The CDR3 is made up of 13 amino acids. This chain's CDR3 is CAISVAGNQPQHF. As DNA, the CDR3 is TGTGCCATCAGTGTGGCAGGTAATCAGCCCCAGCATTTT.